The next 20 T cell receptor beta chains were all read from a single sample in a study of T cells after yellow fever vaccination. Each CDR3 protein gets one entry after TCRdb re-called the 5' RACE reads with MiXCR. The repertoire holds around 310,000 distinct CDR3 sequences, with roughly 8.7% as singletons. Sequenced material: PBMCs, taken on the day of the first yellow fever vaccination. The receptors here all came from a man aged 18 to 29 who received the YFV17D yellow fever vaccine.

A few counts support this clonotype. V usage is TRBV12-3 or TRBV12-4 and J usage is TRBJ1-2; D is perhaps TRBD1 (5 bases). Trimming stripped 6 bases from V and 7 bases from J, with 12 bases between. The length of the CDR3 is 12 residues. The CDR3 bases are TGTGCCAGCAGCGCTGGGGGGTCTGGCTACACCTTC. It yields the protein CASSAGGSGYTF.

This clonotype was seen only a few times. This chain links TRBV12-3 or TRBV12-4 with TRBJ1-2; D call uncertain. V shed 5 bases and J shed 4 bases, with 11 bases lying between them. The CDR3 contains 13 residues. CDR3: CASSPDYVYGYTF. CDR3 DNA sequence: TGTGCCAGCAGTCCAGACTACGTCTATGGCTACACCTTC.

A few counts support this clonotype. The chain employs TRBV28 and TRBJ1-1; D is uncertain. Germline lookup yields CDR1 MDHEN and CDR2 SYDVKM. CDR3 size: 12 residues. V lost 5 bases to trimming and J lost 4 bases, with 8 bases between them. The CDR3 region has the DNA TGTGCCAGCAGTCCCCGGACCACTGAAGCTTTCTTT. Amino acid sequence: CASSPRTTEAFF.

The chain is built from TRBV4-3 and TRBJ2-5, with D possibly being TRBD2 (6 bases). Trimming stripped 0 bases from V and 5 bases from J, with 10 bases between. The V gene's germline CDR1 is LGHNA and CDR2 YSLEER. The CDR3 covers 14 residues. CDR3: CASSQERGGETQYF. CDR3 in DNA: TGCGCCAGCAGCCAAGAACGGGGAGGTGAGACCCAGTACTTC.

This clonotype has a count of ten or more. The V and J genes are TRBV9 and TRBJ2-1; 8 bases fit TRBD2. This CDR3 region has 15 residues. Germline lookup yields CDR1 SGDLS and CDR2 YYNGEE. J gave up 3 bases and V 3 bases, and 5 bases lay outside the gene matches. In DNA form, the CDR3 reads TGTGCCAGCAGCGCGGGGGGGGGCCTCTACAATGAGCAGTTCTTC. Encoded protein: CASSAGGGLYNEQFF.

This clonotype came up many times. J is TRBJ2-5 and V is TRBV25-1, with D possibly matching TRBD2 (7 bases). V gave up 6 bases and J gave up 5 bases, with 28 bases separating them. The germline gives CDR1 MGHDK, CDR2 SYGVNS. The CDR3 is 18 residues long. The CDR3 DNA is TGTGCCAGCAGCCTCACCACCCCCCAAGTGGGGGGGCGTGAGACCCAGTACTTC. Translating it yields CASSLTTPQVGGRETQYF.

For this clonotype: This sequence may be a read error, since a much larger clone differs from it by one base. The chain recombines TRBV28 with TRBJ2-3; D unclear. V lost 2 bases and J 7 bases, leaving 4 bases between the germline ends. The CDR3 contains 11 residues. Germline CDR1 is MDHEN and CDR2 is SYDVKM. CDR3 region: CASSLANTQYF. The CDR3 region has the DNA TGTGCCAGCAGTTTAGCGAATACGCAGTATTTT.

Points on this clonotype: Germline is not matched at one junction end, which may reflect a read error. The J gene is TRBJ2-3, the V gene TRBV28; 9 nucleotides align to TRBD2. Germline V lookup: CDR1 MDHEN, CDR2 SYDVKM. The CDR3 totals 16 residues. The CDR3 DNA follows: TGTGCCAGCAGGGCGGGGGGGGCCCCCAGCACAGATACGCCGTATTTT. It is translated as CASRAGGAPSTDTPYF. Supplemented by reference TRBV28 and TRBJ2-3, the full variable domain reads DVKVTQSSRYLVKRTGEKVFLECVQDMDHENMFWYRQDPGLGLRLIYFSYDVKMKEKGDIPEGYSVSREKKERFSLILESASTNQTSMYLCASRAGGAPSTDTPYFGPGTRLTVL.

The gene calls are TRBV10-3 and TRBJ2-3; 9 bases agree with TRBD2. V was clipped by 4 bases and J by 6 bases; unmatched bases: 8. This CDR3 is 15 amino acids long. CDR1 is ENHRY, CDR2 SYGVKD, per germline. The CDR3 reads CAISGLAGPRDTQYF. The CDR3 coding sequence is TGTGCCATCAGTGGGCTAGCGGGGCCCCGGGATACGCAGTATTTT.

This clonotype was counted between two and nine times. The chain joins TRBV6-5 to TRBJ2-3; D may be TRBD1 (5 bases). V gave up 4 bases and J gave up 4 bases, with 9 bases separating them. This CDR3 is 13 amino acids long. CDR1 and CDR2 from the germline V gene are MNHEY and SVGAGI. CDR3 sequence: CASSFLQADTQYF. For the CDR3, the DNA is TGTGCCAGCAGTTTCCTACAGGCAGATACGCAGTATTTT.

This rearrangement joins TRBV5-1 to TRBJ2-5; possible D gene TRBD1, 7 bases. Trimming stripped 4 bases from V and 4 bases from J, with 23 bases between. The length of the CDR3 is 17 residues. Per the germline V gene, CDR1 is SGHRS and CDR2 is YFSETQ. CDR3 sequence reads: CASSLGTARGGSETQYF. The CDR3 DNA is TGCGCCAGCAGCCTCGGGACTGCCAGAGGGGGCTCAGAGACCCAGTACTTC.

CDR3: CSVDRTLTDTQYF. Written as DNA, the CDR3 is TGCAGCGTTGACAGGACCCTGACAGATACGCAGTATTTT. This sequence joins TRBV29-1 and TRBJ2-3; D uncertain. Germline V gene lookup returns CDR1 SQVTM and CDR2 ANQGSEA. The V end lost 3 bases, the J end lost 3 bases, and 10 bases lay between the germline ends. The CDR3 spans 13 residues.

The table lists this clonotype with a few counts. The chain combines TRBV29-1 with TRBJ2-3; unclear D gene. Germline loops: CDR1 SQVTM, CDR2 ANQGSEA. There are 13 residues in the CDR3. V lost 7 bases and J lost 5, with 16 bases in between. The DNA for the CDR3 is TGCAGCGCTTCAACAGCTCTGGGAGATACGCAGTATTTT. Amino acids: CSASTALGDTQYF.

A few counts support this clonotype. The CDR3 reads CASSPRGRDRDTEAFF. CDR3 bases: TGTGCCAGCAGCCCGCGGGGGCGAGACAGGGACACTGAAGCTTTCTTT. The chain combines TRBV5-4 with TRBJ1-1, with TRBD1 identical over 7 bases. CDR1 is SGHNT, CDR2 YYREEE, per germline (reference sequence). V trimming: 4 bases; J trimming: 3 bases; junction bases outside the gene matches: 12. There are 16 residues in the CDR3.

The chain couples TRBV20-1 to TRBJ2-7; tentatively, D is TRBD1 or TRBD2 (6 bases each). In germline, CDR1 is DFQATT, CDR2 SNEGSKA (reference sequence). V was clipped by 3 bases and J by 2 bases, with 8 bases between them. This CDR3 region has 12 residues. The chain's CDR3 is CSAREGAYEQYV. The CDR3 bases are TGCAGTGCTAGGGAGGGGGCCTACGAGCAGTACGTC.

This chain uses TRBV7-2 with TRBJ1-5; tentatively, D is TRBD1 (6 bases). Germline lookup yields CDR1 SGHTA and CDR2 FQGNSA. V dropped 7 bases and J dropped 4 bases, with 14 bases sitting between them. This CDR3 has 14 residues. The CDR3 spells CASTLDRTNQPQHF. DNA for the CDR3: TGTGCCAGCACCCTGGACAGAACTAATCAGCCCCAGCATTTT.

About this clonotype itself: A single base separates this from a much larger clone, so it may be a read error. The chain links TRBV6-5 to TRBJ2-7, with D maybe TRBD1 (6 bases). Trimming removed 0 bases at V and 8 bases at J, with 23 bases between. The CDR3 is made up of 17 amino acids. CDR1 is MNHEY, CDR2 SVGAGI, per germline. CDR3 nucleotides: TGTGCCAGCAGTTACTCGTTTGCACAGGGAATTGGCGGCAAGCAGTACTTC. Translation gives CASSYSFAQGIGGKQYF.

The chain uses TRBV5-4 and TRBJ2-5; the match to TRBD1 covers 8 bases. There are 16 residues in the CDR3. Germline assignment: CDR1 SGHNT and CDR2 YYREEE (reference sequence). Germline trimming cut 6 bases from V and 5 bases from J; bases unmatched to any gene: 15. In DNA, the CDR3 is TGTGCCAGCAAACCGGACAGGGCCCCCCGAGGGGAGACCCAGTACTTC. Its translation is CASKPDRAPRGETQYF.

This clonotype was observed at least ten times. This chain uses TRBV4-1 with TRBJ1-4, with TRBD1 as a possible D gene (6 bases). Looked up from germline, CDR1 is MGHRA and CDR2 is YSYEKL. This CDR3 is built from 14 residues. The V and J ends lost 4 bases and 8 bases respectively, with 14 bases between them. This chain's CDR3 is CASSRGPVGEKLFF. The CDR3 DNA reads TGCGCCAGCAGCCGGGGGCCTGTGGGCGAAAAACTGTTTTTT.

The chain recombines TRBV11-2 with TRBJ2-1, with 16 nucleotides matching TRBD2. Germline V CDR1 and CDR2: SGHAT, FQNNGV. CDR3 size: 20 residues. J lost 3 bases, V lost 1 base, and 9 bases had no gene match. The CDR3: CASSLVFSGTSGGDYNEQFF. The CDR3 nucleotides are TGTGCCAGCAGCTTAGTTTTCTCCGGGACTAGCGGGGGGGACTACAATGAGCAGTTCTTC.